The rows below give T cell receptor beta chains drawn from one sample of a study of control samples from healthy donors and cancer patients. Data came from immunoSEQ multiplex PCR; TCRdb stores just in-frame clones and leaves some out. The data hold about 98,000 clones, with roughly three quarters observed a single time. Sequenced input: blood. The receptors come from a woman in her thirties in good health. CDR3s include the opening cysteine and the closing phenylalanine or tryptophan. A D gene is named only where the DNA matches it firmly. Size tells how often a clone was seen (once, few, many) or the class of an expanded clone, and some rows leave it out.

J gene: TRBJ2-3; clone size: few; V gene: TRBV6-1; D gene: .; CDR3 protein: CASSESHTDTQYF; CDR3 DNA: TGTGCCAGCAGTGAGTCCCACACAGATACGCAGTATTTT
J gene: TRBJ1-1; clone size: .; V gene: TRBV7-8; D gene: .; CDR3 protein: CASSLAVRGENTEAFF; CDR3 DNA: TGTGCCAGCAGCTTAGCTGTTAGGGGGGAGAACACTGAAGCTTTCTTT
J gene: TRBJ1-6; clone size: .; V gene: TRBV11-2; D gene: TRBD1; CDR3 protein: CASRLTGVAYNSPLHF; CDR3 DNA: TGTGCCAGCAGATTAACAGGGGTCGCCTATAATTCACCCCTCCACTTT
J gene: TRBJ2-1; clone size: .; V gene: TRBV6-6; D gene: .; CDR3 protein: CASLLSSYNEQFF; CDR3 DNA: TGTGCCAGCTTACTGAGCTCCTACAATGAGCAGTTCTTC
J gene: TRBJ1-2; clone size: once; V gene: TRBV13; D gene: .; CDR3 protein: CASSPTGVGYTF; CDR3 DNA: TGTGCCAGCAGCCCGACGGGGGTCGGCTACACCTTC
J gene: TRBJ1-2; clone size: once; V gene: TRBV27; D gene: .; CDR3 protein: CASSLRGGYGYTF; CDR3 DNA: TGTGCCAGCAGTTTACGGGGGGGGTATGGCTACACCTTC
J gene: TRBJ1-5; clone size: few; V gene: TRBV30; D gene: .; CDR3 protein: CAWSPQGNQPQHF; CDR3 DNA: TGTGCCTGGAGTCCGCAGGGGAATCAGCCCCAGCATTTT
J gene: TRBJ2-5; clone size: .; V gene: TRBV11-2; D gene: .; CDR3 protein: CASSLAVQETQYF; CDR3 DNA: TGTGCCAGCAGCTTAGCGGTCCAAGAGACCCAGTACTTC
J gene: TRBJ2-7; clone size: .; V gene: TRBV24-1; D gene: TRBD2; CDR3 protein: CATSDGIAGASYEQYF; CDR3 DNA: TGTGCCACCAGTGATGGGATAGCGGGGGCCTCCTACGAGCAGTACTTC
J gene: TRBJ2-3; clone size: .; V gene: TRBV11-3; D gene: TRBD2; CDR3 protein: CASSLGTSGPDTQYF; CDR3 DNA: TGTGCCAGCAGCTTAGGGACTAGCGGTCCAGATACGCAGTATTTT
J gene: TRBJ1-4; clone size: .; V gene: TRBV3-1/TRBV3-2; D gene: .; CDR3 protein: CASSQMREKLFF; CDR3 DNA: TGTGCCAGCAGCCAAATGAGGGAAAAACTGTTTTTT
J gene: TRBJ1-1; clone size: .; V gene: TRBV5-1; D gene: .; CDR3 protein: CASSWAGEGTEAFF; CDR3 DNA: TGCGCCAGCAGTTGGGCGGGGGAAGGCACTGAAGCTTTCTTT
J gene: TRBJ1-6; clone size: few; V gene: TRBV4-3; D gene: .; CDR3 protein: CASSQGRRGSPLHF; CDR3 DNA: TGCGCCAGCAGCCAAGGGAGGCGGGGGTCACCCCTCCACTTT
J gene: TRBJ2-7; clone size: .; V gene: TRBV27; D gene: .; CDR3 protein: CASSGDHQSPYEQYF; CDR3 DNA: TGTGCCAGCAGTGGGGACCACCAGTCCCCCTACGAGCAGTACTTC
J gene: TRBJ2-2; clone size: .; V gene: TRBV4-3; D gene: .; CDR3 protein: CASSQETGTGELFF; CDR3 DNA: TGCGCCAGCAGCCAAGAAACCGGCACCGGGGAGCTGTTTTTT
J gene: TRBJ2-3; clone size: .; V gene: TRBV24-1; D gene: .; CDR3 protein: CATSDLLNTDTQYF; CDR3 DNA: TGTGCCACCAGTGATTTGTTGAACACAGATACGCAGTATTTT
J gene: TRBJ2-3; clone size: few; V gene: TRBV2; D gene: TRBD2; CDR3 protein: CASSGLAGGPPDTQYF; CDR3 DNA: TGTGCCAGCAGTGGACTAGCGGGGGGGCCCCCAGATACGCAGTATTTT
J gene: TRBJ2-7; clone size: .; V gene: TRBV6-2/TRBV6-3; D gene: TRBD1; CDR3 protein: CASSQTGPAEQYF; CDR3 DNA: TGTGCCAGCAGCCAGACAGGGCCGGCCGAGCAGTACTTC
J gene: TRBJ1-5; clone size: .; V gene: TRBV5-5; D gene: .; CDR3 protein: CASSLVAGDQPQHF; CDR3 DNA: TGTGCCAGCAGCTTGGTAGCGGGGGATCAGCCCCAGCATTTT
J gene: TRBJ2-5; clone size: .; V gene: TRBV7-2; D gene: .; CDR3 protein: CASSFGAGSETQYF; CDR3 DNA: TGTGCCAGCAGCTTCGGGGCGGGGTCGGAGACCCAGTACTTC
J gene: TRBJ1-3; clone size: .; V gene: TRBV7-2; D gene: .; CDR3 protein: CASSPRPGNTIYF; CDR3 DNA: TGTGCCAGCAGCCCCCGACCTGGAAACACCATATATTTT
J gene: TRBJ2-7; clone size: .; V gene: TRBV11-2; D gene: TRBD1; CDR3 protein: CASSSHWDRGYEQYF; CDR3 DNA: TGTGCCAGCAGCTCTCACTGGGACAGGGGCTACGAGCAGTACTTC
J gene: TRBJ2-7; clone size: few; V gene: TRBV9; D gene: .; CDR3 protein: CASSVAFQLPYEQYF; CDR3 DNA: TGTGCCAGCAGCGTAGCTTTCCAGCTCCCCTACGAGCAGTACTTC
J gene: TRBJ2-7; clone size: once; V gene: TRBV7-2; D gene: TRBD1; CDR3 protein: CASSLDRQGLEQYF; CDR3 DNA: TGTGCCAGCAGCTTAGACCGACAGGGGCTCGAGCAGTACTTC
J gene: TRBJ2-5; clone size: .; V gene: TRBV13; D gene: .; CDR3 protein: CASSPLRGETQYF; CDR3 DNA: TGTGCCAGCAGTCCTCTTCGGGGTGAGACCCAGTACTTC
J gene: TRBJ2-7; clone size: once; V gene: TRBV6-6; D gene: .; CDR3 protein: CASSLGLHYEQYF; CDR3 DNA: TGTGCCAGCAGCCTCGGACTGCACTACGAGCAGTACTTC
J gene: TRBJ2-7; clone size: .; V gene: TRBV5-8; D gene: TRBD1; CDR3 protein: CASSLEQGYEQYF; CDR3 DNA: TGTGCCAGCAGCTTGGAACAGGGGTACGAGCAGTACTTC
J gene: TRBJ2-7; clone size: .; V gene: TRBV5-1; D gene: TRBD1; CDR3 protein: CASSSIQGASYEQYF; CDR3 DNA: TGCGCCAGCAGCTCGATACAGGGGGCCTCGTACGAGCAGTACTTC
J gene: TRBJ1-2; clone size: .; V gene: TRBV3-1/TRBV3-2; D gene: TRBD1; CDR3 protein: CASSQDGQGGIYGYTF; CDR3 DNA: TGTGCCAGCAGCCAAGACGGACAGGGCGGAATCTATGGCTACACCTTC
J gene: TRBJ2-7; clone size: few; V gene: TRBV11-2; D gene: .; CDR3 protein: CASTEGPPSYEQYF; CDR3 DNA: TGTGCCAGCACCGAGGGGCCCCCGTCCTACGAGCAGTACTTC
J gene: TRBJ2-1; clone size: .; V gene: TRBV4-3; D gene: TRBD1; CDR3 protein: CASSHHRDRNDEQFF; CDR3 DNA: TGCGCCAGCAGCCACCACCGGGACAGGAACGATGAGCAGTTCTTC
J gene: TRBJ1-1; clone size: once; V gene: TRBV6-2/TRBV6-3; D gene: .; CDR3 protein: CASSYLIGGPETEAFF; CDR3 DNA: TGTGCCAGCAGTTACTTGATCGGGGGGCCTGAGACTGAAGCTTTCTTT
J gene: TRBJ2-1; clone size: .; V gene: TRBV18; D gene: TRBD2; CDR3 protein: CASSPTSGGFLDEQFF; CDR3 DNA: TGTGCCAGCTCACCCACTAGCGGGGGGTTTCTCGATGAGCAGTTCTTC
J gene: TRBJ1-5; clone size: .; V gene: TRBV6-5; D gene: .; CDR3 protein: CASTQEEGYNQPQHF; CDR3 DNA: TGTGCCAGCACCCAGGAGGAGGGGTACAATCAGCCCCAGCATTTT
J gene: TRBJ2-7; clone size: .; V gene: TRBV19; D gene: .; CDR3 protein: CASSLGTSEQYF; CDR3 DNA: TGTGCCAGTAGTTTGGGGACCTCCGAGCAGTACTTC
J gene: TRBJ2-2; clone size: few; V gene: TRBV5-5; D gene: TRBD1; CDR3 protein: CASSLADRGTGELFF; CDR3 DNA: TGTGCCAGCAGCTTGGCCGACAGGGGGACCGGGGAGCTGTTTTTT